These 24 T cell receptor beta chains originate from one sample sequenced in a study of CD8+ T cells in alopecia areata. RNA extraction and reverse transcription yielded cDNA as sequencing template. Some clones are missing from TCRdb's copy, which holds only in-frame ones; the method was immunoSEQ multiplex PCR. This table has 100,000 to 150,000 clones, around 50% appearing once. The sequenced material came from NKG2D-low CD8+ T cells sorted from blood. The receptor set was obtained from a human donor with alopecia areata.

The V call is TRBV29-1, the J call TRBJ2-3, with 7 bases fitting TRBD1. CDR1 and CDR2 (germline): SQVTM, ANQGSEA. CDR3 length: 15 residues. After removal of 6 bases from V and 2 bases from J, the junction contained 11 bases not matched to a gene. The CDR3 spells CSVPDRLGSTDTQYF. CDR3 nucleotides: TGCAGCGTACCGGACAGGTTGGGTTCCACAGATACGCAGTATTTT.

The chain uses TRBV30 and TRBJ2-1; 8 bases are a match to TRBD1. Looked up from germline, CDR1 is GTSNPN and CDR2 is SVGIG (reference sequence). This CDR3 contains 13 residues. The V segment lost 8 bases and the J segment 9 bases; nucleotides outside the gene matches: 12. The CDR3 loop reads CAGPSLQGGEQFF. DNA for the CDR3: TGTGCCGGGCCCTCTCTACAGGGGGGTGAGCAGTTCTTC. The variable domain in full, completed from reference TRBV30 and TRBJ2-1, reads SQTIHQWPATLVQPVGSPLSLECTVEGTSNPNLYWYRQAAGRGLQLLFYSVGIGQISSEVPQNLSASRPQDRQFILSSKKLLLSDSGFYLCAGPSLQGGEQFFGPGTRLTVL.

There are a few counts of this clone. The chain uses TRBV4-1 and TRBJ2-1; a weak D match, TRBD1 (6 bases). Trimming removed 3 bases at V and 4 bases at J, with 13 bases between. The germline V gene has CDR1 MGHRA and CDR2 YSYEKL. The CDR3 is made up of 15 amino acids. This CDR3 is CASSQPVQGYNEQFF. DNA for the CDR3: TGCGCCAGCAGCCAGCCGGTACAGGGATACAATGAGCAGTTCTTC.

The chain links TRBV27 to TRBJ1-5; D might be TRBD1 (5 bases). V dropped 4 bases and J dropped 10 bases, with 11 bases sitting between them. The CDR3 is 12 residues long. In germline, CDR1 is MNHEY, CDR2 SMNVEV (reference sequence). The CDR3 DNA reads TGTGCCAGCAGTTCCGTAGACAGTCCCCAGCATTTT. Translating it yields CASSSVDSPQHF.

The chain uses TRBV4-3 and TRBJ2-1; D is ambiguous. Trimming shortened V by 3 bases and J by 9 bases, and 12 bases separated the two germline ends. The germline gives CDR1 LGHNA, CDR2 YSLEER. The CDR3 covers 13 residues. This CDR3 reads CASSHPPSREQFF. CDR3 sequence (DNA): TGCGCCAGCAGCCACCCACCCTCACGTGAGCAGTTCTTC.

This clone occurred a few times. The CDR3 coding sequence is TGCAGCGTTGTAGACAAGGGGGGCTACAATGAGCAGTTCTTC. This translates into CSVVDKGGYNEQFF. The V gene is TRBV29-1, the J gene TRBJ2-1, with D perhaps matching TRBD1 or TRBD2 (6 bases each). Between the trimmed V and J ends, which lost 4 bases and 3 bases, there was a span of 13 bases. CDR3 length equals 14 residues. Germline V lookup: CDR1 SQVTM, CDR2 ANQGSEA.

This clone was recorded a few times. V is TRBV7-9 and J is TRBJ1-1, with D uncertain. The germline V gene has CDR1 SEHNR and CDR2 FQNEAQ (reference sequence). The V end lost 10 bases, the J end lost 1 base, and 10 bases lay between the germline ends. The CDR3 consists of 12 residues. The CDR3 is CAITPKNTEAFF. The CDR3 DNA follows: TGTGCCATTACTCCGAAGAACACTGAAGCTTTCTTT.

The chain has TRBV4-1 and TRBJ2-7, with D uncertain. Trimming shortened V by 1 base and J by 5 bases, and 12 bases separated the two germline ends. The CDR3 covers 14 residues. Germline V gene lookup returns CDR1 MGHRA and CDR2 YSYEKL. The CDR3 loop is CASSQASGLDEQYF. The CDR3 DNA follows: TGCGCCAGCAGCCAAGCCTCAGGTTTAGACGAGCAGTACTTC.

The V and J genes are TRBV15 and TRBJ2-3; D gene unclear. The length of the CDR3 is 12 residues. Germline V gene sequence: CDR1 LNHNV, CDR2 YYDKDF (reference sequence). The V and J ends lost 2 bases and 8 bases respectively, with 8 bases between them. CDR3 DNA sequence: TGTGCCACCAGCAGACCCGTGGGTACGCAGTATTTT. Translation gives CATSRPVGTQYF.

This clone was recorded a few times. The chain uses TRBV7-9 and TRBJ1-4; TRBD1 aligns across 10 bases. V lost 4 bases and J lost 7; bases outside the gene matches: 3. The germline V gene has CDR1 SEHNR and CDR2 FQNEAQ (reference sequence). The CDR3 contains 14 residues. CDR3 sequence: CASSYDRGREKLFF. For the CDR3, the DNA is TGTGCCAGCAGCTACGACAGGGGGCGTGAAAAACTGTTTTTT.

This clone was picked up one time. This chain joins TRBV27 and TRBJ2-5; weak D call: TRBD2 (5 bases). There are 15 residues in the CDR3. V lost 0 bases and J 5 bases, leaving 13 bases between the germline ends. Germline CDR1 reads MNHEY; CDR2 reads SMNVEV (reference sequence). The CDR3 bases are TGTGCCAGCAGTTTATCGGTGTCGGGGTACGAGACCCAGTACTTC. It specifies CASSLSVSGYETQYF.

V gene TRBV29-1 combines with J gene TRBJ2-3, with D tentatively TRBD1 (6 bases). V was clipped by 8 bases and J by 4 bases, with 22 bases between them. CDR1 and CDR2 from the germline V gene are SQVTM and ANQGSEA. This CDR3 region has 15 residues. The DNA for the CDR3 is TGCAGCATTCAAACAGGGAAGGTTGATCCAGATACGCAGTATTTT. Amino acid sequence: CSIQTGKVDPDTQYF.

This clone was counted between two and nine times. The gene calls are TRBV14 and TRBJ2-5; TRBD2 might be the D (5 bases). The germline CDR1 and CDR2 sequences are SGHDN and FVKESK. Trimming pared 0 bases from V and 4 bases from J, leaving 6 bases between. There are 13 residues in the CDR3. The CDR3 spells CASSQEEGETQYF. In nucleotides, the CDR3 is TGTGCCAGCAGCCAAGAAGAGGGAGAGACCCAGTACTTC.

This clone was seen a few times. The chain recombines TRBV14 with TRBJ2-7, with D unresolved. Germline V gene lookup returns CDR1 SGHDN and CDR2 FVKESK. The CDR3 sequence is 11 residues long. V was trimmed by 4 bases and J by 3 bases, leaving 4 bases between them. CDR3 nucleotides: TGTGCCAGCAGCCGGGACTACGAGCAGTACTTC. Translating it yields CASSRDYEQYF. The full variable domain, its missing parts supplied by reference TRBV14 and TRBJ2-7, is EAGVTQFPSHSVIEKGQTVTLRCDPISGHDNLYWYRRVMGKEIKFLLHFVKESKQDESGMPNNRFLAERTGGTYSTLKVQPAELEDSGVYFCASSRDYEQYFGPGTRLTVT.

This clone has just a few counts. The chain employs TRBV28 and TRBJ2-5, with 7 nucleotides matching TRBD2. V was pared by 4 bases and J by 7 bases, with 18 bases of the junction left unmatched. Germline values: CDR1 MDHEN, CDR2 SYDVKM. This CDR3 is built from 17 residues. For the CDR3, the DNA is TGTGCCAGCAGTTCCCGGAGTGCGGGAGCTACGATTGTGACCCAGTACTTC. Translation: CASSSRSAGATIVTQYF.

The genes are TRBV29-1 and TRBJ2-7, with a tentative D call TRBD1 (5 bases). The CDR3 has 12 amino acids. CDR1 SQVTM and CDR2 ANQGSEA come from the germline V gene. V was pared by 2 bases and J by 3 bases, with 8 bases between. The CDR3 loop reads CSVEKDNYEQYF. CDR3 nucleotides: TGCAGCGTTGAAAAGGACAACTACGAGCAGTACTTC.

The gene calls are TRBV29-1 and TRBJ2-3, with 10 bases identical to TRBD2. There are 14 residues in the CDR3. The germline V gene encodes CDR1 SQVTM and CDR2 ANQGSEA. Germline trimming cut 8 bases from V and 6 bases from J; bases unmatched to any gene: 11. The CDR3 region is CSLAAGGPMDTQYF. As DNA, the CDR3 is TGCAGCTTGGCAGCGGGAGGGCCTATGGATACGCAGTATTTT.

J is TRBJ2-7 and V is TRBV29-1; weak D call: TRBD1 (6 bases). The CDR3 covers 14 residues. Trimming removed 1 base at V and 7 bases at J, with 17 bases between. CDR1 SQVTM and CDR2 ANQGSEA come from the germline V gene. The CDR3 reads CSVEVKGTSGEQYF. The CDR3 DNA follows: TGCAGCGTTGAAGTGAAGGGGACATCGGGGGAGCAGTACTTC.

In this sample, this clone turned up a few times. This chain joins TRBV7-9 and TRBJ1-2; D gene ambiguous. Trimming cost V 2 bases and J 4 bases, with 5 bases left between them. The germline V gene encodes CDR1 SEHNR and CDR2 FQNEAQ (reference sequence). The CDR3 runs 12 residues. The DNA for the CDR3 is TGTGCCAGCAGCTTATCAGGCTATGGCTACACCTTC. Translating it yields CASSLSGYGYTF.

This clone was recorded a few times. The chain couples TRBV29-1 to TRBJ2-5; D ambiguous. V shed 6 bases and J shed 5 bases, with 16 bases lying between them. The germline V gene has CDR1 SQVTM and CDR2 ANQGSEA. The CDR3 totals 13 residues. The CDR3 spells CSVPGSSGETQYF. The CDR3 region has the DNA TGCAGCGTGCCGGGCAGCTCGGGCGAGACCCAGTACTTC. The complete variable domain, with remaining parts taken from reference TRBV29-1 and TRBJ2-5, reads SAVISQKPSRDICQRGTSLTIQCQVDSQVTMMFWYRQQPGQSLTLIATANQGSEATYESGFVIDKFPISRPNLTFSTLTVSNMSPEDSSIYLCSVPGSSGETQYFGPGTRLLVL.

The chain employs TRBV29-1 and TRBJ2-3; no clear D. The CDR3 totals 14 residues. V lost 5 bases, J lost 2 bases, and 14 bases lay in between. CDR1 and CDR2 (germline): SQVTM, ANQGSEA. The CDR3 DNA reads TGCAGCGTTTTAGATTCGACCAACACAGATACGCAGTATTTT. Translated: CSVLDSTNTDTQYF.

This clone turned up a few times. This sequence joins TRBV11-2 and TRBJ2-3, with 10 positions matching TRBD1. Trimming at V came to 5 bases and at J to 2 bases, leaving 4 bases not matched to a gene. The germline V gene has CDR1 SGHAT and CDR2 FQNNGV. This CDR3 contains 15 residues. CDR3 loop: CASSQGTGDTDTQYF. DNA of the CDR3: TGTGCCAGCAGCCAAGGGACAGGGGACACAGATACGCAGTATTTT.

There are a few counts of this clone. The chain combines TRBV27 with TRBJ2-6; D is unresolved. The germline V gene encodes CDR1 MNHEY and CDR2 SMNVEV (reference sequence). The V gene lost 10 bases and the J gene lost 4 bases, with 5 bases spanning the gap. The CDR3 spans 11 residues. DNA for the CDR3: TGTGCCACGGCCGGGGCCAACGTCCTGACTTTC. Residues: CATAGANVLTF.

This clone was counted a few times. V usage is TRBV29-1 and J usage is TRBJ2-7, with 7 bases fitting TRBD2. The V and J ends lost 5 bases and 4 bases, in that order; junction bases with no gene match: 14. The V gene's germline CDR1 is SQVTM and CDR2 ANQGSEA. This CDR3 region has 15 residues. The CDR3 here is CSVRPLREARYEQYF. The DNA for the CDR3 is TGCAGCGTTCGCCCCCTTCGGGAGGCCCGATACGAGCAGTACTTC.